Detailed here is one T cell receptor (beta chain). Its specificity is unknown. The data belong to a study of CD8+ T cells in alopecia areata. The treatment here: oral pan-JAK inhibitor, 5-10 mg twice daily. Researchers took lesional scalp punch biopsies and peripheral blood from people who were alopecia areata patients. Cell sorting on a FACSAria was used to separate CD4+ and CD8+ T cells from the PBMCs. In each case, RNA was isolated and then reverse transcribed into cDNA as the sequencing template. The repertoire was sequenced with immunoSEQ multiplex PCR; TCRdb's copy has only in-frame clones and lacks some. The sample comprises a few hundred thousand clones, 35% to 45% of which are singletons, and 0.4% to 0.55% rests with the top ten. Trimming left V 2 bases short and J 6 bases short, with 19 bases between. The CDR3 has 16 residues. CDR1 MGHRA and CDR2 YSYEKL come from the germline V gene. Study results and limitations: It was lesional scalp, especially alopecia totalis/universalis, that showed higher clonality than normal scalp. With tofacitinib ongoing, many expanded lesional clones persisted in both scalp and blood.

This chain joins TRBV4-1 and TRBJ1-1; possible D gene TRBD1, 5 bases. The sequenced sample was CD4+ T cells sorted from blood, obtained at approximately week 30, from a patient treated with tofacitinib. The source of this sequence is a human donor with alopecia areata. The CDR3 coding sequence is TGCGCCAGCAGCCAAACGGCGGGGCAGGGATTAGCTGAAGCTTTCTTT. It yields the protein CASSQTAGQGLAEAFF.